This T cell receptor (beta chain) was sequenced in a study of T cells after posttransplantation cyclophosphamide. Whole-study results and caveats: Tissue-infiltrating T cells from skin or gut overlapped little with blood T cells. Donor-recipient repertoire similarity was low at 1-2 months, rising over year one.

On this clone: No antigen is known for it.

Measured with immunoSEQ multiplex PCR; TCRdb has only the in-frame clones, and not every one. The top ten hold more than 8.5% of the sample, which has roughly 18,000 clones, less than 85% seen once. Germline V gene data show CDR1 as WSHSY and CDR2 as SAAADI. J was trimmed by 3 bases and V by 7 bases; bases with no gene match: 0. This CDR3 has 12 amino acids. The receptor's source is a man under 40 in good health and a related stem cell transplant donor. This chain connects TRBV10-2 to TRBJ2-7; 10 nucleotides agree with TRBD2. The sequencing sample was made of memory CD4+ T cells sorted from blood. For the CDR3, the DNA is TGCGCCAGCACTAGCGGGGGCTACGAGCAGTACTTC. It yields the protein CASTSGGYEQYF.